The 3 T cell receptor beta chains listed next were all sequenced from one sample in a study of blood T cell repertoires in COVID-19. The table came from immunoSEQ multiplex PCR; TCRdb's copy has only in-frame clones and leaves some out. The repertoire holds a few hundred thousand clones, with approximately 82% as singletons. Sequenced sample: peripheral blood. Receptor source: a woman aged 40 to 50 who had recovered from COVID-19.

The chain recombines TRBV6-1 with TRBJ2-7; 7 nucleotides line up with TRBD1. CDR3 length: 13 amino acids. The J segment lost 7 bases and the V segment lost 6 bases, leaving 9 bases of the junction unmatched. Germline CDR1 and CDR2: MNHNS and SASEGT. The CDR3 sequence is CASSLTGTGEQYF. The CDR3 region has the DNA TGTGCCAGCAGCCTGACAGGGACGGGGGAGCAGTACTTC.

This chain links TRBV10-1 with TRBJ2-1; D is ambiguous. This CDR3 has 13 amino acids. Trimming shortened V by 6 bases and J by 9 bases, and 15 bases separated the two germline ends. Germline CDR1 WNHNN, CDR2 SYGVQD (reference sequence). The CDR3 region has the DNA TGCGCCAGCAGCCAATACCAATCGGGTGAGCAGTTCTTC. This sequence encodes CASSQYQSGEQFF.

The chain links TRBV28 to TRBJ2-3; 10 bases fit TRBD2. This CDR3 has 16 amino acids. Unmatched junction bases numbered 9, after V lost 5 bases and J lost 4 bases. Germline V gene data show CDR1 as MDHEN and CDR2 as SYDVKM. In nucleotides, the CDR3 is TGTGCCAGCAGTCCACCCAGCGGGGGGGCCGCAGATACGCAGTATTTT. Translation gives CASSPPSGGAADTQYF.